This TCR beta chain was sequenced during a study of T cell responses to AZD1222 COVID-19 vaccine. Study conclusions and caveats: Donors skewed white British and female; clonal diversity was possibly underestimated.

This table comes from immunoSEQ multiplex PCR, and its TCRdb copy is limited to in-frame clones, with some not included. The top ten clones hold around 1.7% of a sample with over 100,000 clones, around 94% of them seen once. This clone has only one observation. Its target is unknown. Sample: peripheral blood, taken on day 0 of AZD1222 vaccination. The source of this sequence is an adult in good health.

The CDR3 protein is CASSRDSLTTDTQYF. The CDR3 DNA follows: TGTGCCAGTAGTAGGGACAGCCTAACTACAGATACGCAGTATTTT. The V and J genes are TRBV19 and TRBJ2-3; 7 nucleotides align to TRBD1. The V and J ends lost 4 bases and 3 bases, in that order; junction bases with no gene match: 7. This CDR3 has 15 residues. Germline assignment: CDR1 LNHDA and CDR2 SQIVND (reference sequence).